A single sample is the source of the 8 T cell receptor beta chains below, sequenced in a study of T cell changes during pregnancy in multiple sclerosis. Produced via immunoSEQ multiplex PCR; TCRdb's table is partial and in-frame only. The data contain 20,000 to 25,000 clones, about 90% of them singletons. This sample comprised CD8+ T cells from peripheral blood mononuclear cells, obtained after pregnancy. These receptor sequences come from a female donor with multiple sclerosis, enrolled in a pregnancy study.

The chain couples TRBV5-6 to TRBJ1-4, with TRBD1 matching 11 bases. CDR3 length: 16 amino acids. Germline assignment: CDR1 SGHDT and CDR2 YYEEEE. With V trimmed by 4 bases and J by 3 bases, 5 bases remained unmatched. The CDR3 sequence is CASSQRTGGSNEKLFF. CDR3 coding DNA: TGTGCCAGCAGCCAACGGACAGGGGGCTCTAATGAAAAACTGTTTTTT.

The rearrangement links TRBV7-9 to TRBJ2-4, with 9 positions matching TRBD2. V was pared by 5 bases and J by 1 base, with 6 bases of the junction left unmatched. There are 16 residues in the CDR3. The germline V gene encodes CDR1 SEHNR and CDR2 FQNEAQ (reference sequence). CDR3 in amino acids: CASSTLAGVAKNIQYF. CDR3 nucleotide sequence: TGTGCCAGCAGCACCTTAGCGGGAGTGGCCAAAAACATTCAGTACTTC.

The table lists this clone with a few counts. The V call is TRBV7-9, the J call TRBJ1-2, with a weak D call TRBD1 (6 bases). Germline lookup yields CDR1 SEHNR and CDR2 FQNEAQ (reference sequence). The CDR3 runs 14 residues. The germline V and J ends were trimmed by 5 bases and 3 bases, with 13 bases remaining between them. The CDR3 nucleotides read TGTGCCAGCAGCCCAACAGGGATTCACTATGGCTACACCTTC. Protein: CASSPTGIHYGYTF.

This chain links TRBV7-3 with TRBJ2-1; 8 bases map to TRBD2. This CDR3 is built from 16 residues. The germline gives CDR1 SGHTA, CDR2 FQGTGA. Unmatched junction bases numbered 15, after V lost 5 bases and J lost 9 bases. The CDR3 DNA is TGTGCCAGCAGCCCCTATAGGAGCGGGAGTTTTGTTGAGCAGTTCTTC. Its protein product is CASSPYRSGSFVEQFF. The variable domain in full, with the rest retrieved from reference TRBV7-3 and TRBJ2-1, is GAGVSQTPSNKVTEKGKYVELRCDPISGHTALYWYRQSLGQGPEFLIYFQGTGAADDSGLPNDRFFAVRPEGSVSTLKIQRTERGDSAVYLCASSPYRSGSFVEQFFGPGTRLTVL.

The CDR3 sequence: CASSLGDWWEQFF. The CDR3 nucleotides are TGTGCCAGCAGCTTAGGGGACTGGTGGGAGCAGTTCTTC. V is TRBV7-6 and J is TRBJ2-1, with a weak D call TRBD2 (6 bases). This CDR3 region has 13 residues. CDR1 is SGHVS, CDR2 FNYEAQ, per germline. V lost 1 base and J 10 bases, leaving 11 bases between the germline ends.

The chain carries TRBV5-6 and TRBJ2-1; D is possibly TRBD1 (6 bases). CDR1 and CDR2 (germline): SGHDT, YYEEEE. The CDR3 spans 14 residues. V dropped 9 bases and J dropped 5 bases, with 18 bases sitting between them. The CDR3, as DNA: TGTGCCATCCCTAGACAGGAGAGGCACAATGAGCAGTTCTTC. This codes for CAIPRQERHNEQFF.

The V call is TRBV18, the J call TRBJ2-2; maybe TRBD1 (6 bases). The CDR3 length is 19 residues. Germline V lookup: CDR1 KGHSH, CDR2 LQKENI. The V end lost 0 bases, the J end lost 6 bases, and 23 bases lay between the germline ends. Here the CDR3 DNA reads TGTGCCAGCTCACCACCGAAGGGGAACCAGGGGTGGATTGCCGGGGAGCTGTTTTTT. Its protein product is CASSPPKGNQGWIAGELFF.

The V call is TRBV23-1, the J call TRBJ1-2; D remains unclear. TRBV23-1 is flagged as an ORF with uncertain function. The length of the CDR3 is 13 residues. V lost 9 bases and J lost 2, with 13 bases in between. DNA for the CDR3: TGCGCCAGTTCTCCGGGGAGGAACTATGGCTACACCTTC. Encoded protein: CASSPGRNYGYTF.